Listed below are T cell receptor beta chains from one sample, sequenced in a study of T cell responses to AZD1222 COVID-19 vaccine. Profiled with immunoSEQ multiplex PCR; TCRdb holds only in-frame clones, not every one. The top ten hold over 8.5% of the sample, which has approximately 140,000 clones, about 90% seen once. Specimen: peripheral blood, collected 28 days after the second AZD1222 dose. These receptor sequences come from an adult who received the AZD1222 COVID-19 vaccine. Each CDR3 is given with its conserved first and last residue. D genes are given only for firm matches. For some rows the clone size is stated as once, few or many, or as a class when expanded; others skip it.

clone_size j_call v_call d_call cdr3_aa cdr3_nt
- TRBJ1-2 TRBV24-1 TRBD1 CATSDGQGEGYTF TGTGCCACCAGTGATGGACAGGGAGAGGGCTACACCTTC
- TRBJ1-6 TRBV27 - CASSREGAYNSPLHF TGTGCCAGCAGTCGGGAGGGTGCCTATAATTCACCCCTCCACTTT
- TRBJ2-7 TRBV5-4 - CASSSRDIKYEQYF TGTGCCAGCAGCAGCCGGGACATCAAATACGAGCAGTACTTC
- TRBJ1-2 TRBV29-1 - CSVERASSGYTF TGCAGCGTTGAAAGAGCGTCTTCGGGCTACACCTTC
- TRBJ1-5 TRBV19 - CASSKDSGLNQPQHF TGTGCCAGTAGTAAGGACTCGGGTTTGAATCAGCCCCAGCATTTT
- TRBJ2-3 TRBV9 - CASSKDGSTDTQYF TGTGCCAGCTCCAAGGACGGAAGCACAGATACGCAGTATTTT
once TRBJ2-3 TRBV7-3 - CASSPRAQRDTQYF TGTGCCAGCAGCCCCCGGGCCCAGAGAGATACGCAGTATTTT
- TRBJ1-1 TRBV18 TRBD1 CASSTDDRGAFF TGTGCCAGCTCAACCGATGACAGGGGTGCTTTCTTT
- TRBJ2-1 TRBV7-9 - CASSLNWRAEDYNEQFF TGTGCCAGCAGCCTCAACTGGAGGGCCGAGGACTACAATGAGCAGTTCTTC
- TRBJ1-2 TRBV11-3 TRBD1 CASSLRGREGYTF TGTGCCAGCAGCTTAAGGGGGCGAGAAGGCTACACCTTC
- TRBJ1-2 TRBV28 - CASSPYGGGTYGYTF TGTGCCAGCAGTCCCTACGGTGGGGGGACGTATGGCTACACCTTC
once TRBJ2-3 TRBV5-6 TRBD2 CASSPRLGGTFTDTQYF TGTGCCAGCAGCCCCCGGCTCGGGGGGACCTTCACAGATACGCAGTATTTT
once TRBJ1-1 TRBV6-6 TRBD1 CASRPYQDRANTEAFF TGTGCCAGCAGACCCTACCAAGACAGGGCGAACACTGAAGCTTTCTTT
few TRBJ1-5 TRBV18 - CASSPDSSNQPQHF TGTGCCAGCTCACCGGACAGTAGCAATCAGCCCCAGCATTTT
- TRBJ1-5 TRBV5-4 - CASSFLNQPQHF TGTGCCAGCAGCTTCTTAAATCAGCCCCAGCATTTT
- TRBJ2-3 TRBV11-3 - CASSDTGGDTQYF TGTGCCAGCAGCGATACAGGAGGAGATACGCAGTATTTT
- TRBJ1-2 TRBV2 TRBD1 CASSEGAGNFDYTF TGTGCCAGCAGCGAGGGGGCGGGTAATTTTGACTACACCTTC
- TRBJ2-2 TRBV19 TRBD1 CASSRDRAGTGELFF TGTGCCAGTAGTAGGGACAGGGCCGGGACCGGGGAGCTGTTTTTT
- TRBJ1-5 TRBV11-1 TRBD1 CASSSLRTGTNQPQHF TGTGCCAGCAGCTCCCTTAGGACAGGTACCAATCAGCCCCAGCATTTT
- TRBJ2-4 TRBV19 TRBD1 CASRVTGTAKNIQYF TGTGCCAGTAGAGTGACAGGGACGGCCAAAAACATTCAGTACTTC
- TRBJ2-7 TRBV5-4 - CASSFTGGSYEQYF TGTGCCAGCAGCTTTACAGGCGGCTCCTACGAGCAGTACTTC
- TRBJ1-2 TRBV2 - CASVGWANENYGYTF TGTGCCAGTGTTGGGTGGGCTAATGAAAATTATGGCTACACCTTC
- TRBJ2-7 TRBV6-6 - CASSYSDFYEQYF TGTGCCAGCAGTTACTCGGACTTCTACGAGCAGTACTTC
- TRBJ2-1 TRBV3-1/TRBV3-2 TRBD2 CASSHTGTSGRAGDNEQFF TGTGCCAGCAGCCACACTGGGACTAGCGGGAGGGCCGGGGACAATGAGCAGTTCTTC
- TRBJ1-5 TRBV28 TRBD1 CASRPHRGRGNQPQHF TGTGCCAGCAGACCTCACAGGGGGCGAGGCAATCAGCCCCAGCATTTT
- TRBJ1-2 TRBV5-8 TRBD1 CASSFRTGVNYGYTF TGTGCCAGCAGCTTTAGAACAGGGGTCAACTATGGCTACACCTTC
- TRBJ1-1 TRBV14 - CASSRRIGSYTEAFF TGTGCCAGCAGCCGTCGCATAGGGAGTTACACTGAAGCTTTCTTT
- TRBJ2-7 TRBV7-9 - CASSLDTGPYEQYF TGTGCCAGCAGCTTAGACACCGGACCCTACGAGCAGTACTTC
- TRBJ1-2 TRBV11-1 - CASSLNAGTGFSYTF TGTGCCAGCAGTCTGAACGCCGGGACCGGCTTTAGCTACACCTTC
- TRBJ1-2 TRBV5-1 - CASSLEVGHGYTF TGCGCCAGCAGCTTGGAGGTGGGGCATGGCTACACCTTC
- TRBJ1-2 TRBV28 - CASTNQRGGYTF TGTGCCAGCACCAATCAGAGGGGAGGCTACACCTTC
- TRBJ1-2 TRBV10-1 - CASSDYRDYGYTF TGCGCCAGCAGTGATTATAGGGACTATGGCTACACCTTC
- TRBJ1-5 TRBV14 - CASSPQGGQPQHF TGTGCCAGCAGCCCCCAAGGCGGGCAGCCCCAGCATTTT
- TRBJ1-3 TRBV15 - CATSRGLEGENTIYF TGTGCCACCAGCAGGGGCCTTGAGGGAGAAAACACCATATATTTT
few TRBJ1-2 TRBV27 - CASSLSVTESFLYGYTF TGTGCCAGCAGTTTATCTGTGACGGAGAGCTTCCTCTATGGCTACACCTTC
- TRBJ1-5 TRBV6-2/TRBV6-3 TRBD1 CASSYGQGVRQPQHF TGTGCCAGCAGTTACGGACAGGGGGTTCGGCAGCCCCAGCATTTT
- TRBJ2-7 TRBV21-1 - CASSNWDRIFSYEQYF TGTGCCAGCAGCAATTGGGACAGGATATTCTCCTACGAGCAGTACTTC
- TRBJ1-4 TRBV7-9 - CASSVLRGAGNNEKLFF TGTGCCAGCAGCGTACTTCGGGGGGCCGGAAATAATGAAAAACTGTTTTTT
- TRBJ1-2 TRBV5-6 - CASSIYRYGYTF TGTGCCAGCAGCATCTACAGGTATGGCTACACCTTC
once TRBJ2-7 TRBV16 - CASSQSTRYEQYF TGTGCCAGCAGCCAATCGACCCGCTACGAGCAGTACTTC
- TRBJ2-5 TRBV7-2 - CASSLAHLQETQYF TGTGCCAGCAGCTTAGCGCATCTCCAAGAGACCCAGTACTTC
- TRBJ2-1 TRBV25-1 TRBD2 CASSGGLAGYNEQFF TGTGCCAGCAGTGGGGGACTAGCGGGATACAATGAGCAGTTCTTC
- TRBJ1-5 TRBV29-1 TRBD1 CSVVGQAGQPQHF TGCAGCGTTGTCGGACAGGCTGGCCAGCCCCAGCATTTT
- TRBJ2-5 TRBV19 TRBD2 CASSGGGSWETQYF TGTGCCAGTAGTGGGGGGGGGTCCTGGGAGACCCAGTACTTC
- TRBJ1-5 TRBV29-1 TRBD1 CSVDFWTGNNQPQHF TGCAGCGTTGATTTCTGGACAGGCAACAATCAGCCCCAGCATTTT
- TRBJ1-3 TRBV5-1 TRBD1 CASSLQGATGNTIYF TGCGCCAGCAGCTTGCAGGGGGCGACTGGAAACACCATATATTTT
- TRBJ1-1 TRBV19 - CASSISRGTEAFF TGTGCCAGTAGTATATCCAGAGGGACAGAAGCTTTCTTT
- TRBJ1-5 TRBV30 TRBD1 CAWSTRTGINQPQHF TGTGCCTGGAGTACTCGGACAGGTATTAATCAGCCCCAGCATTTT
- TRBJ1-5 TRBV6-5 - CASRPGGQPQHF TGTGCCAGCAGACCTGGCGGTCAGCCCCAGCATTTT
- TRBJ1-4 TRBV28 - CASSLSSQGNEKLFF TGTGCCAGCAGTTTATCTAGCCAGGGAAATGAAAAACTGTTTTTT
- TRBJ2-3 TRBV13 TRBD2 CASSSIGGTSGRPARDTDTQYF TGTGCCAGCAGCTCCATCGGGGGTACTAGCGGGAGGCCGGCCCGGGACACAGATACGCAGTATTTT
few TRBJ1-1 TRBV2 TRBD1 CASSGLDRDRWRRTEAFF TGTGCCAGCAGTGGACTGGACAGGGACCGGTGGAGGCGGACTGAAGCTTTCTTT
- TRBJ2-7 TRBV20-1 - CSASLPGYYEQYF TGCAGTGCTAGTTTGCCGGGGTACTACGAGCAGTACTTC
- TRBJ2-2 TRBV5-5 TRBD2 CASSSTSGRDTGELFF TGTGCCAGCAGCTCGACTAGCGGGAGGGACACCGGGGAGCTGTTTTTT
many TRBJ2-2 TRBV10-3 TRBD2 CAISASAGGTAGELFF TGTGCCATCAGTGCTTCCGCGGGAGGGACGGCCGGGGAGCTGTTTTTT
- TRBJ1-1 TRBV15 - CATSSGLTTEAFF TGTGCCACCAGCAGCGGACTGACCACTGAAGCTTTCTTT
- TRBJ2-2 TRBV11-1 - CASRDVRELFF TGTGCCAGCAGGGATGTGAGGGAGCTGTTTTTT